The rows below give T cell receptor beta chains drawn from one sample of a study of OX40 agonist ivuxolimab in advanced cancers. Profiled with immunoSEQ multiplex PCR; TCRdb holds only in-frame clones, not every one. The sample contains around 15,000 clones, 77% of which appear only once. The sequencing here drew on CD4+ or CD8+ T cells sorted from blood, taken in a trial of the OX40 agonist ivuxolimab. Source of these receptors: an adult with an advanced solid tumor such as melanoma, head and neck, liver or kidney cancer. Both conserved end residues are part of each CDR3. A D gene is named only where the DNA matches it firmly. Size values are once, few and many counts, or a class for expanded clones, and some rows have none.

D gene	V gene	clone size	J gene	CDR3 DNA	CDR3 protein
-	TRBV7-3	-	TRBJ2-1	TGTGCCAGCAGTTATAGTAACAATGAGCAGTTCTTC	CASSYSNNEQFF
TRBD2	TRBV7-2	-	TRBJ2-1	TGTGCCGGCAGCCCCTCGACTAGCGGGAGAGCCTACAATGAGCAGTTCTTC	CAGSPSTSGRAYNEQFF
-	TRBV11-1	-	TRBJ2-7	TGTGCCAGCAGCACGGAGTACTTC	CASSTEYF
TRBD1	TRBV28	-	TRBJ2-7	TGTGCCAGCAGTTCCTCGGGACAGGGGGCTTACGAGCAGTACTTC	CASSSSGQGAYEQYF
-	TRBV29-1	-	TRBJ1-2	TGCAGCGTCTCACAGGGAGACTATGGCTACACCTTC	CSVSQGDYGYTF
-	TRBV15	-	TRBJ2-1	TGTGCCACCAGCATGGTCAATGAGCAGTTCTTC	CATSMVNEQFF
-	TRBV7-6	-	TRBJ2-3	TGTGCCAGCAGCTTAGCGGCGGACTACACAGATACGCAGTATTTT	CASSLAADYTDTQYF
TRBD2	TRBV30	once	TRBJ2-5	TGTGCCTGGAAACCGGGGACTAGCGGGCTCGGGGCCCAGTACTTC	CAWKPGTSGLGAQYF
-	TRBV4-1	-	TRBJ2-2	TGCGCCAGCAGCCAAGACCCCAGCGGTTACACCGGGGAGCTGTTTTTT	CASSQDPSGYTGELFF
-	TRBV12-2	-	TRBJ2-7	TGTGCAAGTCGCCACAGCTACTCCTACGAGCAGTACTTC	CASRHSYSYEQYF
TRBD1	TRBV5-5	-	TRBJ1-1	TGTGCCAGCAGCCCCTCTGGACAGGGGAACACTGAAGCTTTCTTT	CASSPSGQGNTEAFF
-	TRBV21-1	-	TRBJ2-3	TGTGCGTGGCGGGAGAACACAGATACGCAGTATTTT	CAWRENTDTQYF
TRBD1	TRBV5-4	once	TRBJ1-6	TGTGCCAGCAGCTTGCGTTCAGGGGGTTTCGATAATTCACCCCTCCACTTT	CASSLRSGGFDNSPLHF
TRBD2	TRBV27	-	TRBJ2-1	TGTGCCAGCAGTATCACACTAGCGGGAGGTTATGAGCAGTTCTTC	CASSITLAGGYEQFF
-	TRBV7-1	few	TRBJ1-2	TGTGCCAGCAGCGGCATCAGGGACTACACCTTC	CASSGIRDYTF
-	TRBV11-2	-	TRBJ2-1	TGTGCCAGCAGTATGCTCGGTGAGCAGTTCTTC	CASSMLGEQFF
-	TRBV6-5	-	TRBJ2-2	TGTGCCAGCAGTTACGGGCCTGCGAACACCGGGGAGCTGTTTTTT	CASSYGPANTGELFF